A selection of T cell receptor beta chains follows, all from one sample in a study of T-cell reconstitution after alpha-beta-depleted transplantation in children. TCRdb re-analysed the PCR reads in MiXCR, keeping a single row per CDR3 protein. Among 700,000 to 850,000 distinct CDR3 sequences listed, 15% to 20% were seen once. The starting material was PBMCs, mostly from graft donor cells, obtained 360 days after TCRalphabeta/CD19-depleted stem cell transplant. Receptor source: a male patient younger than 18 who had a stem cell transplant for acute lymphoblastic leukemia, so the T cells may come from the graft donor. Both conserved end residues are part of each CDR3. D genes are given only for firm matches. Clone sizes are given selectively: once, few, many, or a class where the clone is expanded.

d_call clone_size j_call v_call cdr3_nt cdr3_aa
TRBD2 few TRBJ2-1 TRBV12-3/TRBV12-4 TGTGCCACTATAAGCGTGGGGGGGTCAACCTACAATGAGCAGTTCTTC CATISVGGSTYNEQFF
- - TRBJ2-7 TRBV2 TGTGCCAGCGCTCACTACGAGCAGTACTTC CASAHYEQYF
TRBD2 few TRBJ2-1 TRBV9 TGTGCCAGCAGCGTAGGACTAGCGGTCAATGAGCAGTTCTTC CASSVGLAVNEQFF
- few TRBJ2-1 TRBV20-1 TGCAGTGCGCCCTACAATGAGCAGTTCTTC CSAPYNEQFF
- many TRBJ1-5 TRBV20-1 TGCAGTGCTAGAGATCGCCATAGGGGAGAGCAGCCCCAGCATTTT CSARDRHRGEQPQHF
- - TRBJ2-7 TRBV5-1 TGCGCCAGCTCCCTGGACGCCGGTCAACCTTTCGAGCAGTACTTC CASSLDAGQPFEQYF
TRBD2 few TRBJ2-2 TRBV29-1 TGCAGCGTGGGACTAGCGTCCGGGGAGCTGTTTTTT CSVGLASGELFF
- - TRBJ2-1 TRBV2 TGTGCCAGCAGCCCCGACGAGGGACCCTCCTACAATGAGCAGTTCTTC CASSPDEGPSYNEQFF
- few TRBJ2-3 TRBV29-1 TGCAGCGTCGTCATCCCGGGACTCCTATCCTACACAGATACGCAGTATTTT CSVVIPGLLSYTDTQYF
TRBD1 - TRBJ2-5 TRBV27 TGTGCCAGCAGTTTTATACAGGGGGCAGAGACCCAGTACTTC CASSFIQGAETQYF
- many TRBJ1-3 TRBV28 TGTGCCAGCAATCTAGCAGACTCTGGAAACACCATATATTTT CASNLADSGNTIYF
- few TRBJ1-4 TRBV24-1 TGTGCCACCAGTGATTTGCGAGGGGCCGCCAGTAATGAAAAACTGTTTTTT CATSDLRGAASNEKLFF
TRBD2 few TRBJ2-7 TRBV5-1 TGCGCCAGCAGCTCCGTTTGGGGGGGGACCTACGAGCAGTACTTC CASSSVWGGTYEQYF
- - TRBJ1-1 TRBV7-6 TGTGCCAGCAGCTTAGATAGGTGGGATTGGAACTTT CASSLDRWDWNF
- - TRBJ2-3 TRBV20-1 TGCAGTGCTCCCCTCGACTCCCGAGGAGATACGCAGTATTTT CSAPLDSRGDTQYF
- many TRBJ2-1 TRBV5-1 TGCGCCAGCAGCTTGGACAGGTTATACAATGAGCAGTTCTTC CASSLDRLYNEQFF
TRBD1 once TRBJ2-7 TRBV9 TGTGCCAGCAGCGCTACCGGGACAGCAGGACCCTACGAGCAGTACTTC CASSATGTAGPYEQYF
- many TRBJ2-2 TRBV20-1 TGCAGTGCTAGAGATCTTGGCGGGATGAACACCGGGGAGCTGTTTTTT CSARDLGGMNTGELFF
- few TRBJ2-7 TRBV29-1 TGCAGCGCACCAGCGCCCTACGAGCAGTACTTC CSAPAPYEQYF
- few TRBJ1-6 TRBV11-2 TGTGCCAGCAGCTTACACGTACGGACAGCCGCAAATTCACCCCTCCACTTT CASSLHVRTAANSPLHF
TRBD1 - TRBJ2-7 TRBV20-1 TGCAGTGCTAGAGCCCGGGACAGGGTCTACGAGCAGTACTTC CSARARDRVYEQYF
- - TRBJ2-5 TRBV5-1 TGCGCCAGCAGCCATCCGTTCAGGGGAAAAGAGACCCAGTACTTC CASSHPFRGKETQYF
TRBD1 few TRBJ2-1 TRBV4-1 TGCGCCAGCAGCCCACGCAAGTCCGGGGACAGGGCCGACAATGAGCAGTTCTTC CASSPRKSGDRADNEQFF
TRBD1 - TRBJ2-4 TRBV4-1 TGCGCCAGCAGCCAAGCAGCAGGGACAGGGGAAGACATTCAGTACTTC CASSQAAGTGEDIQYF
TRBD1 few TRBJ2-7 TRBV9 TGTGCCAGCAGCGTAGTGGGACAGGGAATCTACGAGCAGTACTTC CASSVVGQGIYEQYF
TRBD2 few TRBJ2-7 TRBV2 TGTGCCAGCCAAGCAATCGGACTAGATGACGAGCAGTACTTC CASQAIGLDDEQYF
TRBD2 - TRBJ2-3 TRBV4-1 TGCGCCAGCAGCCACTCAGTGACTAGCGCACGCACAGATACGCAGTATTTT CASSHSVTSARTDTQYF
- - TRBJ2-1 TRBV6-5 TGTGCCAGCAGTTACTCATCCCCGGGTGACAATGAGCAGTTCTTC CASSYSSPGDNEQFF
TRBD2 - TRBJ2-1 TRBV18 TGTGCCAGCTCTAGCGGGATCCCCTACAATGAGCAGTTCTTC CASSSGIPYNEQFF
TRBD1 - TRBJ1-2 TRBV12-3/TRBV12-4 TGTGCCAGCAGTTCCAGCAACAGGGGGCAGGGCTACACCTTC CASSSSNRGQGYTF
TRBD2 few TRBJ2-3 TRBV10-3 TGTGCCATCACCGGAGGTGGGGAGCGGGAGGTCACAGATACGCAGTATTTT CAITGGGEREVTDTQYF
TRBD2 - TRBJ2-7 TRBV7-8 TGTGCCAGCAGCTTAGTTGGCGGGGGGCGAGAGCAGTACTTC CASSLVGGGREQYF
- - TRBJ2-7 TRBV7-9 TGTGCCAGCAGGGGGAAGGACAGTCTTTACTACGAGCAGTACTTC CASRGKDSLYYEQYF
- few TRBJ1-2 TRBV12-3/TRBV12-4 TGTGCCAGCAGGGCCCAGGGGAACTATGGCTACACCTTC CASRAQGNYGYTF
- - TRBJ2-7 TRBV21-1 TGTGCCAGCAGCGCAAAAGTGGACTACGAGCAGTACTTC CASSAKVDYEQYF
- once TRBJ2-7 TRBV5-1 TGCGCCAGCAGCTTGGAGGCAGGGGCAAACTACGAGCAGTACTTC CASSLEAGANYEQYF
TRBD1 - TRBJ2-1 TRBV25-1 TGTGCCAGCAGTGTACAGGGGGCGTACAATGAGCAGTTCTTC CASSVQGAYNEQFF
TRBD2 few TRBJ2-3 TRBV3-1 TGTGCCAGCAGCCGTCGGGCTAGCGGGAGCGGAGATACGCAGTATTTT CASSRRASGSGDTQYF
- - TRBJ2-7 TRBV5-1 TGCGCCAGCAGCTTGTCGACTAGTTTCCCCAAATACGAGCAGTACTTC CASSLSTSFPKYEQYF
TRBD1 - TRBJ1-1 TRBV4-1 TGCGCCAGCAGCCCAATCGGACAGGGGCCCACTGAAGCTTTCTTT CASSPIGQGPTEAFF
- few TRBJ2-6 TRBV7-2 TGTGCCAGCAGCTTAGCTAGAAATGGGATCTCTGGGGCCAACGTCCTGACTTTC CASSLARNGISGANVLTF
TRBD2 many TRBJ2-1 TRBV25-1 TGTGCCAGCAGTGACCTAGCGGGCAATGAGCAGTTCTTC CASSDLAGNEQFF
- - TRBJ2-3 TRBV20-1 TGCAGTGCTAGAGACGTCGGACACGGGAGTTTGCCAGATACGCAGTATTTT CSARDVGHGSLPDTQYF
TRBD2 few TRBJ2-2 TRBV11-3 TGTGCCAGCAGCTCTTCTAGCGGGAGACGGACCGGGGAGCTGTTTTTT CASSSSSGRRTGELFF
TRBD1 - TRBJ1-5 TRBV20-1 TGCAGTGCTAGTGGCTTTCGACACGACAGGGGGCGACCCAGACCTAGCAATCAGCCCCAGCATTTT CSASGFRHDRGRPRPSNQPQHF
- few TRBJ2-7 TRBV29-1 TGCAGCGTTGGCACTAAGCGGAGGAGCTCCTACGAGCAGTACTTC CSVGTKRRSSYEQYF
TRBD1 - TRBJ2-7 TRBV29-1 TGCAGCGGACAGGGGCTCTCCTACGAGCAGTACTTC CSGQGLSYEQYF
- few TRBJ2-1 TRBV10-3 TGTGCCATCAGTGAGGGAGGGCCCTACAATGAGCAGTTCTTC CAISEGGPYNEQFF
- few TRBJ1-2 TRBV20-1 TGCAGTGCGCGGGACGTTCGTCGCGGCTACACCTTC CSARDVRRGYTF
- - TRBJ2-1 TRBV12-3/TRBV12-4 TGTGCCAGCAAGTGGCGAAACAATGAGCAGTTCTTC CASKWRNNEQFF
- - TRBJ1-4 TRBV7-8 TGTGCCAGCAGCTTAGCGAAGGAACAAACAACTAATGAAAAACTGTTTTTT CASSLAKEQTTNEKLFF
TRBD2 once TRBJ2-5 TRBV7-2 TGTGCCAGCAGCCCTCAGCGGGAGCACCAAGAGACCCAGTACTTC CASSPQREHQETQYF
- few TRBJ1-5 TRBV6-5 TGTGCCAGCAGTTCCTTAAAAGGACCGGGCCAGCCCCAGCATTTT CASSSLKGPGQPQHF
- few TRBJ2-7 TRBV29-1 TGCAGCGTTGAAGATGGGGGACCCAGAGACGAGCAGTACTTC CSVEDGGPRDEQYF
TRBD2 few TRBJ2-5 TRBV10-1 TGCGCCAGCAAGCCCGGGACTAGCGGGAGGAAAGAGACCCAGTACTTC CASKPGTSGRKETQYF
- many TRBJ2-2 TRBV12-3/TRBV12-4 TGTGCCAGCGGCGAGCGTTGGGGCGGGGAGCTGTTTTTT CASGERWGGELFF
TRBD2 few TRBJ2-1 TRBV5-5 TGTGCCAGCAGCTGGTCCGGGACTAGCGGCGCCTACAATGAGCAGTTCTTC CASSWSGTSGAYNEQFF
- few TRBJ2-7 TRBV12-3/TRBV12-4 TGTGCCAGCACCTCCCGAGTAGCCCCGATCCACGAGCAGTACTTC CASTSRVAPIHEQYF
TRBD1 - TRBJ2-3 TRBV24-1 TGTGCCACCAGTGATTTGCGGGACAGGATCACAGATACGCAGTATTTT CATSDLRDRITDTQYF